The rows below give T cell receptor beta chains drawn from one sample of a study of CD8+ T cells in alopecia areata. Profiling relied on immunoSEQ multiplex PCR, and the TCRdb table lists in-frame clones only, not all of them. The top ten clones hold roughly 21% of a sample with some 150,000 clones, around 55% of them seen once. This material consisted of CD8+ T cells sorted from blood, taken at week 0. The origin of the receptors is a human donor with alopecia areata. CDR3s include the opening cysteine and the closing phenylalanine or tryptophan.

V gene	CDR3 protein
TRBV15	CATSRDPRGTEAFF
TRBV29-1	CSVSRGTEAFF
TRBV10-3	CAISESGSTQGYF
TRBV7-2	CASSLTGKGTYEQYF
TRBV9	CASSDPLAGGNNEQFF
TRBV30	CAWVVKTEAFF
TRBV4-2	CASSQVYGATTYEQYF
TRBV4-1	CASSLGQRNTEAFF
TRBV28	CASSLGTGQGYEQYF
TRBV30	CAWRTNSGANVLTF
TRBV29-1	CSVEVGLNTEAFF
TRBV28	CASSFLSGGPYNEQFF
TRBV19	CASSMWEAPGKFF
TRBV5-1	CASSLRRNTEAFF
TRBV30	CAWAPGQGAYEQYF
TRBV2	CASSEDDYEQYF
TRBV2	CASSEPSKVKQGELFF
TRBV9	CASSVSGARDTQYF
TRBV13	CASSPGGTGNTEAFF
TRBV29-1	CSVRGGKVSSYEQYF
TRBV5-6	CASSSGTGVYEQYF
TRBV5-6	CASSADLSDTQYF
TRBV29-1	CSGSGGATGELFF
TRBV7-6	CASSLETSSYEQYF
TRBV5-1	CASSLGSGGYEQYF